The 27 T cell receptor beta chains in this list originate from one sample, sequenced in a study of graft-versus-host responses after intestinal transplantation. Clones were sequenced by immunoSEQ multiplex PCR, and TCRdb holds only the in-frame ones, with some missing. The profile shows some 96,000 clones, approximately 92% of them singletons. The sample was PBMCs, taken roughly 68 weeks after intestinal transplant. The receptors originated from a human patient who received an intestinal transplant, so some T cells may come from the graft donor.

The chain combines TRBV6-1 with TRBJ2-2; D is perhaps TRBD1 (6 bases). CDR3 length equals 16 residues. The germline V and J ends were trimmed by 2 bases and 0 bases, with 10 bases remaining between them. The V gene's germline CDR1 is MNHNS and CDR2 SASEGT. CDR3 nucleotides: TGTGCCAGCAGTGAATTGACAGGAACGAACACCGGGGAGCTGTTTTTT. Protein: CASSELTGTNTGELFF.

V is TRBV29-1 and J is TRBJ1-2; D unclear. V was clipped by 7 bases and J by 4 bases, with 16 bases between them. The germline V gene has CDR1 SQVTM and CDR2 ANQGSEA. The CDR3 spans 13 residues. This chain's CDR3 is CSAKGGGRYGYTF. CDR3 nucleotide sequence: TGCAGCGCCAAGGGCGGAGGGCGCTATGGCTACACCTTC.

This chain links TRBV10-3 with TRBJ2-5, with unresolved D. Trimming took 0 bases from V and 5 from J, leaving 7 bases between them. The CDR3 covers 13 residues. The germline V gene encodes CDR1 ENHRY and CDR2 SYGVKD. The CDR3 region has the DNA TGTGCCATCAGTGAGTCGAAAGCCGAGACCCAGTACTTC. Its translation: CAISESKAETQYF.

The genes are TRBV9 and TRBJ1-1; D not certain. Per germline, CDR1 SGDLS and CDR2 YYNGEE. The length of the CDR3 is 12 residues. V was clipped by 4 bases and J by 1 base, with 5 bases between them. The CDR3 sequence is CASSQWNTEAFF. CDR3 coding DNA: TGTGCCAGCAGCCAGTGGAACACTGAAGCTTTCTTT.

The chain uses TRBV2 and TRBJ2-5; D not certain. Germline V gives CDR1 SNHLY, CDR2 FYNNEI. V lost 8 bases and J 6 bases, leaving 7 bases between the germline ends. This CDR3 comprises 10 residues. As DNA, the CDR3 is TGTGCCAGCGCGAGTCAGACCCAGTACTTC. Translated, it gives CASASQTQYF.

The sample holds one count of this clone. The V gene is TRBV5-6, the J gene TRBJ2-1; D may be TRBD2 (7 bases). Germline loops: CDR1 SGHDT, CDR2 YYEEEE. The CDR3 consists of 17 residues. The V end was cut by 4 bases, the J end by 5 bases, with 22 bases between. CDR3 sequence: CASSPPGWGGLHNEQFF. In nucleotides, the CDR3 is TGTGCCAGCAGCCCGCCGGGGTGGGGGGGGCTCCACAATGAGCAGTTCTTC.

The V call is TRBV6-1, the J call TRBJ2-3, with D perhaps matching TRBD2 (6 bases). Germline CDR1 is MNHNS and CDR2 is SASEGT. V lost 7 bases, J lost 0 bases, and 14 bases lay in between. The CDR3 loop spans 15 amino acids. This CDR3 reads CASTDGAGSTDTQYF. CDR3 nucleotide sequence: TGTGCCAGCACCGACGGGGCGGGGAGCACAGATACGCAGTATTTT.

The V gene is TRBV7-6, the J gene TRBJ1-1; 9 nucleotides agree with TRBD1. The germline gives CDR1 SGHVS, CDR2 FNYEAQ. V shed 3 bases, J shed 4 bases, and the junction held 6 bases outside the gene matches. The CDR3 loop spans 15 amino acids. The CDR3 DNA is TGTGCCAGCAGCTTGACCACAGGGGGCGGCACTGAAGCTTTCTTT. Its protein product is CASSLTTGGGTEAFF.

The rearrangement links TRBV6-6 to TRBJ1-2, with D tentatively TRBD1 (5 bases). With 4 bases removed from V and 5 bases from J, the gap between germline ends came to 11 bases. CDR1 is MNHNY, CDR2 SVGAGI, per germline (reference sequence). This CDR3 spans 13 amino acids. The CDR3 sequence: CASSSAGTYGYTF. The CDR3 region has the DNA TGTGCCAGCAGTTCGGCAGGGACTTATGGCTACACCTTC.

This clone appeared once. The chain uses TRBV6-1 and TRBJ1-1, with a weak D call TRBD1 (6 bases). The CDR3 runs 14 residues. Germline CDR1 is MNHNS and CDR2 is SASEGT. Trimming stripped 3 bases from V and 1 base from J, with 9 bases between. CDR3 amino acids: CASSDLGGNTEAFF. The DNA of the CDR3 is TGTGCCAGCAGTGATTTAGGGGGGAACACTGAAGCTTTCTTT.

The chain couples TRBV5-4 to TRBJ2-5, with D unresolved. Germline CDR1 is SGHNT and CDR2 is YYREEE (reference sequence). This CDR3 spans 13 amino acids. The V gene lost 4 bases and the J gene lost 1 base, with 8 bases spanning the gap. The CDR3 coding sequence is TGTGCCAGCAGCCGGACGGCCCAAGAGACCCAGTACTTC. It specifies CASSRTAQETQYF.

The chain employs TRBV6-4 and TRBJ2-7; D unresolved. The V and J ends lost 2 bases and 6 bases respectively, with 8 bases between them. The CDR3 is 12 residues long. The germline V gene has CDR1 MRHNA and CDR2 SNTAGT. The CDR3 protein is CASSDIRSEQYF. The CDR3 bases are TGTGCCAGCAGTGACATTAGGTCCGAGCAGTACTTC.

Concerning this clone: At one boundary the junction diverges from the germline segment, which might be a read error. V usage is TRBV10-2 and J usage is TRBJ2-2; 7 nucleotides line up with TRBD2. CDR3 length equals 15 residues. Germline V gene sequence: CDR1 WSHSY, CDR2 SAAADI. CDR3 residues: CASTRFGGDTGELFF. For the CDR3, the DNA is TGTGCCAGCACGAGATTTGGGGGGGACACCGGGGAGCTGTTTTTT.

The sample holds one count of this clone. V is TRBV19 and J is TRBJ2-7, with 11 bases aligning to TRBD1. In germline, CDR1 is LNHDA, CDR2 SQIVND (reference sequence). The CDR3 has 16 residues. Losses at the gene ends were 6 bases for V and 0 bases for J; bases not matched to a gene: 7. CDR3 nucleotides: TGTGCCAGTAGGAGCTTGGACAGGGGGCTCTCCTACGAGCAGTACTTC. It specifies CASRSLDRGLSYEQYF.

The CDR3 here is CAISEPLGTGAYEQYF. The CDR3 DNA sequence: TGTGCCATCAGTGAGCCCCTTGGGACAGGGGCCTACGAGCAGTACTTC. The chain uses TRBV10-3 and TRBJ2-7; 10 bases fit TRBD1. Looked up from germline, CDR1 is ENHRY and CDR2 is SYGVKD. V shed 2 bases, J shed 2 bases, and the junction held 6 bases outside the gene matches. The CDR3 is 16 residues long.

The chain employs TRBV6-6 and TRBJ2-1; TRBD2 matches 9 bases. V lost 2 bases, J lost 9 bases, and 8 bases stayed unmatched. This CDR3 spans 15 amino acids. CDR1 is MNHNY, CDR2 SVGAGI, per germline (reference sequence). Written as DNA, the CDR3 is TGTGCCAGCAGTTACGGGCGCGGGGGGGAAGGTGAGCAGTTCTTC. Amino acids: CASSYGRGGEGEQFF.

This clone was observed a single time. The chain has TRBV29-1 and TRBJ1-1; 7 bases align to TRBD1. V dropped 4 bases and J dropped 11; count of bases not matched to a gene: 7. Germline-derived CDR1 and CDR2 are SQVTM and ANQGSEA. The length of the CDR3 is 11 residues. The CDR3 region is CSVGQGEGAFF. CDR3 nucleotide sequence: TGCAGCGTTGGACAGGGCGAGGGGGCTTTCTTT.

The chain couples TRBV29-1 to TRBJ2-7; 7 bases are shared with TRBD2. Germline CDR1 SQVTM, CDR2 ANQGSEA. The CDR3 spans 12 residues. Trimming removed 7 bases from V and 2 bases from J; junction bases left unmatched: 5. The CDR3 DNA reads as TGCAGCGCCGGGGAGGGCCCCTACGAGCAGTACTTC. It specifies CSAGEGPYEQYF.

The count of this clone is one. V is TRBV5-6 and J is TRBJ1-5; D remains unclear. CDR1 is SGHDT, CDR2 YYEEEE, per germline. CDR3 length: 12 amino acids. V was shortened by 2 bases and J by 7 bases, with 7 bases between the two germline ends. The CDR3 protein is CASSLEGQPQHF. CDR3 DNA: TGTGCCAGCAGCTTAGAGGGCCAGCCCCAGCATTTT.

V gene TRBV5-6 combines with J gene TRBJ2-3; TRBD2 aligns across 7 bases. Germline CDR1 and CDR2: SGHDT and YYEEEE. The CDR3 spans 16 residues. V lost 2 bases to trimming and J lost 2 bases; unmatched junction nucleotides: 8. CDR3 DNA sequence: TGTGCCAGCAGCTTCGCCCAGCGGGGACTCACAGATACGCAGTATTTT. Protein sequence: CASSFAQRGLTDTQYF.

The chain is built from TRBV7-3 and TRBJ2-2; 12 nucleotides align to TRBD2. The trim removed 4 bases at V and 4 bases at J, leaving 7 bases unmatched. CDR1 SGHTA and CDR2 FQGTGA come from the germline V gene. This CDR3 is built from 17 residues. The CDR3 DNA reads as TGTGCCAGCAGCTCCCTGACTAGCGGGGGACCCACCGGGGAGCTGTTTTTT. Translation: CASSSLTSGGPTGELFF.

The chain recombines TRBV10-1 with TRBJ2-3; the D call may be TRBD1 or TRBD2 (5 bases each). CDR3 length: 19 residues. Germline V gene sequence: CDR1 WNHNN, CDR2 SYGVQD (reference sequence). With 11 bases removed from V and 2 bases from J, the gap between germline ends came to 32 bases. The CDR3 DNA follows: TGCGCCCCTCAAAGTAAGGGGTGTGGGACCCCTATTGACACAGATACGCAGTATTTT. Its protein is CAPQSKGCGTPIDTDTQYF.

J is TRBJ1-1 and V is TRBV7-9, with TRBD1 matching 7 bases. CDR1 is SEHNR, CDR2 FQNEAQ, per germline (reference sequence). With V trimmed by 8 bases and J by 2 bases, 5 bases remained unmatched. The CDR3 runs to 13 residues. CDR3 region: CASRTGENTEAFF. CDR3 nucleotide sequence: TGTGCCAGCCGGACAGGCGAAAACACTGAAGCTTTCTTT.

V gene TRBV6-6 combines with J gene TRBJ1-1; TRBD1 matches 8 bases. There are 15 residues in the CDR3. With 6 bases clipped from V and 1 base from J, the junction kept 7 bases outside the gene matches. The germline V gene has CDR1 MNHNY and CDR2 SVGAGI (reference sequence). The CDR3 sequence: CASSPPGGRNTEAFF. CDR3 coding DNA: TGTGCCAGCAGCCCCCCAGGGGGCAGGAACACTGAAGCTTTCTTT.

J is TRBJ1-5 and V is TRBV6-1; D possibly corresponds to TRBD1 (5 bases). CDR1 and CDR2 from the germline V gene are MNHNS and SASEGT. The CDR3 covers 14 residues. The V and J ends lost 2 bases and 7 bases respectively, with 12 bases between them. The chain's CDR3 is CASSEIGQGQPQHF. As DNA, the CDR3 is TGTGCCAGCAGTGAAATTGGCCAGGGACAGCCCCAGCATTTT.

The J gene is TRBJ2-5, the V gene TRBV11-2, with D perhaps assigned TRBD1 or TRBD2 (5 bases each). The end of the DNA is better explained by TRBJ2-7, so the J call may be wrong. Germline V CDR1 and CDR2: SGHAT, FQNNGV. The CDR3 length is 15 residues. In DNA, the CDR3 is TGTGCCAGCAGCCCAAGGGGTGCGGGTACCTACGAGCAGTACTTC. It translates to CASSPRGAGTYEQYF.

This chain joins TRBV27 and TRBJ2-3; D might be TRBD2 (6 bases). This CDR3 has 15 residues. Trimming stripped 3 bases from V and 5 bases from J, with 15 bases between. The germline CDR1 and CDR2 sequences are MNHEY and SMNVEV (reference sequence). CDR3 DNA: TGTGCCAGCAGTTTTGAGGTTAGCGGATTAGATACGCAGTATTTT. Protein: CASSFEVSGLDTQYF.